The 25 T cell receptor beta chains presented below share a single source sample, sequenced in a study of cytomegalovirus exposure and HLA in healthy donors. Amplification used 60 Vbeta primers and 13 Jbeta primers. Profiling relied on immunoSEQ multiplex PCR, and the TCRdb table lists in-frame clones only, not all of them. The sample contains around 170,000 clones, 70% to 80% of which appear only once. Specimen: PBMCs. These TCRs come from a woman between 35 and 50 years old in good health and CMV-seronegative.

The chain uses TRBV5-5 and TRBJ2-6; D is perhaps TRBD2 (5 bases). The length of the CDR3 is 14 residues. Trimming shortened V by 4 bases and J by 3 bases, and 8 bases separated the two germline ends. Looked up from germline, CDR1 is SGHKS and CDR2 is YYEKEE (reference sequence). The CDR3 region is CASSRTDGANVLTF. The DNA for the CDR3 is TGTGCCAGCAGCCGGACTGATGGGGCCAACGTCCTGACTTTC.

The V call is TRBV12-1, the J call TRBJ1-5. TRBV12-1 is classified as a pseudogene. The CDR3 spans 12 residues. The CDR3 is CAIPGVHQPQHF. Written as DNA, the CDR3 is TGTGCCATCCCGGGGGTACACCAGCCCCAGCATTTT.

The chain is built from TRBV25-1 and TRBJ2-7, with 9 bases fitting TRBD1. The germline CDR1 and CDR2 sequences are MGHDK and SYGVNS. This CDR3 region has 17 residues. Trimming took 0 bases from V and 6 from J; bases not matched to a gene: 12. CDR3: CASSEYRGQGYGGEQYF. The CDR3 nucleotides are TGTGCCAGCAGTGAATATCGAGGACAGGGGTATGGAGGCGAGCAGTACTTC.

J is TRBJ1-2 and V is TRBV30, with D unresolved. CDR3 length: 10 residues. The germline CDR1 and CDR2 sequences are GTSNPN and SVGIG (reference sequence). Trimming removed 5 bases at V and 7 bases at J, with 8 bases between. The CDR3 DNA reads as TGTGCCTGGGGAGAGCGTGGCTACACCTTC. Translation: CAWGERGYTF.

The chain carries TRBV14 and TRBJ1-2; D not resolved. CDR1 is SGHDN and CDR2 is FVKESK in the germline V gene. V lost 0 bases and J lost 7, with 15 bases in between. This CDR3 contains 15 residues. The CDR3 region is CASSQDLGRRSGYTF. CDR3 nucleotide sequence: TGTGCCAGCAGCCAAGATCTCGGCAGGCGCTCTGGCTACACCTTC.

The CDR3 reads CASSLTNTEAFF. The CDR3 DNA reads as TGTGCCAGCAGCCTTACAAACACTGAAGCTTTCTTT. J is TRBJ1-1 and V is TRBV11-3; D remains ambiguous. Germline CDR1 and CDR2: SGHNT and YENEEA. The V and J ends lost 5 bases and 2 bases respectively, with 6 bases between them. The CDR3 consists of 12 residues.

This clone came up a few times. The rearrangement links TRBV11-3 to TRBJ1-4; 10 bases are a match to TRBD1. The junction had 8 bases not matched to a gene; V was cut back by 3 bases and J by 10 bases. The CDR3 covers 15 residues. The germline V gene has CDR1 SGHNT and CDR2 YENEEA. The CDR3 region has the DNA TGTGCCAGCAGCTTCGGCGACAGGGGGCGCGGAAAACTGTTTTTT. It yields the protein CASSFGDRGRGKLFF.

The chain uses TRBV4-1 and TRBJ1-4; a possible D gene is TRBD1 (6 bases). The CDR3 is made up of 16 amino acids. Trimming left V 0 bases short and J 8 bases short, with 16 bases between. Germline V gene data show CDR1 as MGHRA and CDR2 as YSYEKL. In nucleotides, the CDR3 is TGCGCCAGCAGCCAAGATTGGGGGGGGGCCGGAGAAAAACTGTTTTTT. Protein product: CASSQDWGGAGEKLFF.

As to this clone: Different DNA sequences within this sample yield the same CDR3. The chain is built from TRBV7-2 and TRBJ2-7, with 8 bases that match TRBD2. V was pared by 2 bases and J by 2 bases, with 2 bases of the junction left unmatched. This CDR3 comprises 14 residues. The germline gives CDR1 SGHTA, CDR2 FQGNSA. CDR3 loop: CASSLSAGAYEQYF. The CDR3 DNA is TGTGCCAGCAGCTTATCAGCGGGAGCCTACGAGCAGTACTTC.

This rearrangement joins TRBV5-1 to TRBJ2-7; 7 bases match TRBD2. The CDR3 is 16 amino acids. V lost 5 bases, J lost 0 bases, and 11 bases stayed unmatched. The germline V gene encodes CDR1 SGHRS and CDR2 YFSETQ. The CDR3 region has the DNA TGCGCCAGCAGTTGGGGGGGGTTTAGGAGCTCCTACGAGCAGTACTTC. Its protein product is CASSWGGFRSSYEQYF.

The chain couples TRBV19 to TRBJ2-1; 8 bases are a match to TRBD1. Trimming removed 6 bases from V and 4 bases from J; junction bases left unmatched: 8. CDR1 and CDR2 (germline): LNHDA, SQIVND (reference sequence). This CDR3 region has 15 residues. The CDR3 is CASSATGTGYNEQFF. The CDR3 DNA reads TGTGCCAGTAGCGCTACCGGGACAGGTTACAATGAGCAGTTCTTC.

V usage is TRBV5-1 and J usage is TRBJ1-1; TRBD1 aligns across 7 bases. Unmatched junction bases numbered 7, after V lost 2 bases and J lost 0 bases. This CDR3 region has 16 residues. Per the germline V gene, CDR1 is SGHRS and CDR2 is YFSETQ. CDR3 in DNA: TGCGCCAGCAGCTTACCGGGACAGCCTTTGAACACTGAAGCTTTCTTT. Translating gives CASSLPGQPLNTEAFF.

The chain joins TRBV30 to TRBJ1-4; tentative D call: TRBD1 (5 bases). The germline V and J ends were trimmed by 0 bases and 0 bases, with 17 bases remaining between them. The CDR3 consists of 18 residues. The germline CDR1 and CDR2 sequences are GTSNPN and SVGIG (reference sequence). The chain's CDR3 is CAWSVGIPTGATNEKLFF. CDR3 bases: TGTGCCTGGAGTGTAGGTATCCCTACAGGCGCAACTAATGAAAAACTGTTTTTT.

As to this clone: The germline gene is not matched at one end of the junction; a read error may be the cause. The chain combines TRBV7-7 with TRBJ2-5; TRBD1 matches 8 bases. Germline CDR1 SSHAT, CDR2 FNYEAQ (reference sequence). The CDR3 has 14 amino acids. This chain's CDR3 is CASSPRGPTKTQYF. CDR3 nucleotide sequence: TGTGCTAGCAGCCCCAGGGGGCCCACAAAGACCCAGTACTTC.

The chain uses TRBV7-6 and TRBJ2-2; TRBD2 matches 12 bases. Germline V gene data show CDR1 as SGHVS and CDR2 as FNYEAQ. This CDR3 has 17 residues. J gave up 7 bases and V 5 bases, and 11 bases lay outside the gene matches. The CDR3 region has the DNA TGTGCCAGCAGCCAGAGGACTAGCGGGAAGGTATACGGGGAGCTGTTTTTT. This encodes CASSQRTSGKVYGELFF.

CDR3 DNA: TGCGCCAGCAGCCCGCAACTAGCGGGGGGGCCGGAGACCCAGTACTTC. Translation gives CASSPQLAGGPETQYF. The chain employs TRBV4-1 and TRBJ2-5; 13 nucleotides line up with TRBD2. The CDR3 covers 16 residues. The trim removed 4 bases at V and 5 bases at J, leaving 7 bases unmatched. Looked up from germline, CDR1 is MGHRA and CDR2 is YSYEKL.

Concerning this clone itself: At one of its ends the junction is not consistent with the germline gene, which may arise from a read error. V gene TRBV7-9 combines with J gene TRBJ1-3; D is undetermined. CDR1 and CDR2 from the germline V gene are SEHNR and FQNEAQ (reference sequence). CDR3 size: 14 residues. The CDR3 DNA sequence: TGTTCCAGCAGCTTAGTCGGCTCTGGAAACACCATATATTTT. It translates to CSSSLVGSGNTIYF.

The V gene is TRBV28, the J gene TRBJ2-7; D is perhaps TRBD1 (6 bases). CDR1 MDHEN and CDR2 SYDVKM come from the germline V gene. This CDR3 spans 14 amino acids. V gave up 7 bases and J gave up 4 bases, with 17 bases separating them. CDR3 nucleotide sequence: TGTGCCAGCATTGATGGGACACGACTTTACGAGCAGTACTTC. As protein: CASIDGTRLYEQYF. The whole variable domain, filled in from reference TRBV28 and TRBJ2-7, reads DVKVTQSSRYLVKRTGEKVFLECVQDMDHENMFWYRQDPGLGLRLIYFSYDVKMKEKGDIPEGYSVSREKKERFSLILESASTNQTSMYLCASIDGTRLYEQYFGPGTRLTVT.

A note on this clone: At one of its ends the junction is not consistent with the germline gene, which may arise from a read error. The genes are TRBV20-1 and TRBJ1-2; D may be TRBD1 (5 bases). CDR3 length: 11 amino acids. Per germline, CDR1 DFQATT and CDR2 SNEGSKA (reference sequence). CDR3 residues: CSARAATAGSF. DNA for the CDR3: TGCAGTGCTAGAGCGGCGACAGCGGGGAGCTTC.

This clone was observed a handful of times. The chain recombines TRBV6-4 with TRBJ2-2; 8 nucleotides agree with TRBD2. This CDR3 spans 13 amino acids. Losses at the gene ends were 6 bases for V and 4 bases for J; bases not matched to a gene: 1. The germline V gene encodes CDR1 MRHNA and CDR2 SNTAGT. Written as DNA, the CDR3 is TGTGCCAGCAGCGGGGGGGCCACCGGGGAGCTGTTTTTT. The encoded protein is CASSGGATGELFF.

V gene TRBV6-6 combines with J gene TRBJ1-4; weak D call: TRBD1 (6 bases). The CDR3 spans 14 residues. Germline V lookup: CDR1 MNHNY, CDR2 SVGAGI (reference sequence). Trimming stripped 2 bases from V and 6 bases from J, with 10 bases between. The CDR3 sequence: CASSYSGGHEKLFF. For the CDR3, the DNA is TGTGCCAGCAGTTACAGCGGGGGCCATGAAAAACTGTTTTTT.

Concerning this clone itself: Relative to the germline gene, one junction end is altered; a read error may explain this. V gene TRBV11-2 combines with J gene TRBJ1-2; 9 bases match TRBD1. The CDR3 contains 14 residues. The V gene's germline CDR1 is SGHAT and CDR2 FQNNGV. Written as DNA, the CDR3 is TGTGCCAGCAGCTTCTCCGAAGGACAGGGGAACAAGAACTTC. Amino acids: CASSFSEGQGNKNF.

The DNA for the CDR3 is TGTGCCAGCAGTGAGCGGGGGCGCGGCTTCGAGACCCAGTACTTC. Protein: CASSERGRGFETQYF. The rearrangement links TRBV27 to TRBJ2-5; 8 positions agree with TRBD2. The CDR3 totals 15 residues. Germline trimming cut 5 bases from V and 5 bases from J; bases unmatched to any gene: 10. Germline V lookup: CDR1 MNHEY, CDR2 SMNVEV (reference sequence).

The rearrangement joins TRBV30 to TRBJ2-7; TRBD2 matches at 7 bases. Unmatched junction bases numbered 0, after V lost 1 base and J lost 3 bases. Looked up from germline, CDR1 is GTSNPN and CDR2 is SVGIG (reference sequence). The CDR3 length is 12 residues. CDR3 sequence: CAWSGGGYEQYF. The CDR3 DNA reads TGTGCCTGGAGTGGGGGGGGCTACGAGCAGTACTTC.

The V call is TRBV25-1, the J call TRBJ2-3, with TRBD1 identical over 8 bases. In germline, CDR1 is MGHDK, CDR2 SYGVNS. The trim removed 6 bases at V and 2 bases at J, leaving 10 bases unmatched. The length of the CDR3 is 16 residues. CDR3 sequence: CASSPGTGVPTDTQYF. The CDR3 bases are TGTGCCAGCAGCCCCGGGACAGGCGTCCCCACAGATACGCAGTATTTT.